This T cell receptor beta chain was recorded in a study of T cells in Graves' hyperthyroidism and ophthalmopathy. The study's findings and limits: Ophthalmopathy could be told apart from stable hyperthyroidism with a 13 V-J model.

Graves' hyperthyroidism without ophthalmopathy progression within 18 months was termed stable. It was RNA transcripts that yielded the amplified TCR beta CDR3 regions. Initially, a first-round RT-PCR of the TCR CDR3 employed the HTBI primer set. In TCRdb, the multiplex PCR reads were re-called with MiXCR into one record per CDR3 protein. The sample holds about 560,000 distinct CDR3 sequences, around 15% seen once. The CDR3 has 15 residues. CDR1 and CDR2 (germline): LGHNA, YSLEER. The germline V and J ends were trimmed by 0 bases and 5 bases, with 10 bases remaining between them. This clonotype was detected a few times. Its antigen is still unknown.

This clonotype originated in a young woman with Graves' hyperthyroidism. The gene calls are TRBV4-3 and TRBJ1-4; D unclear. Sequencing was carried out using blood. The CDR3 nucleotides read TGCGCCAGCAGCCAAGACTGGCAGATAAATGAAAAACTGTTTTTT. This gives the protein CASSQDWQINEKLFF.